A single count supports the clone carrying this T cell receptor (beta chain). Its cognate antigen is unknown. Germline lookup yields CDR1 MNHEY and CDR2 SVGEGT. The CDR3 consists of 13 residues. Trimming removed 3 bases from V and 3 bases from J, with 6 bases in between. The repertoire was sequenced with immunoSEQ multiplex PCR; TCRdb's copy has only in-frame clones and lacks some. This sample yields some 140,000 clones, of which about 92% are seen a single time; approximately 3.4% belongs to the top ten. This specimen belongs to a study of T cell responses to AZD1222 COVID-19 vaccine. Study-level findings and limits: Baseline antibody screening turned up just six or seven seropositive AZD1222 recipients. Samples come after the peak T cell response, not at day 14. The donor group comprised mostly white British people and more females; the analysis possibly underestimated clonal diversity. Following two doses of AZD1222, Spike-specific TCR breadth and depth rose.

The origin of this receptor is an adult in good health. This specimen consisted of peripheral blood, obtained on day 0 of AZD1222 vaccination. The genes are TRBV6-2 or TRBV6-3 and TRBJ2-1; D uncertain. CDR3 sequence: CASSYEVYNEQFF. DNA for the CDR3: TGTGCCAGCAGTTATGAGGTCTACAATGAGCAGTTCTTC.